Below, 9 T cell receptor beta chains from the same sample are listed, as sequenced in a study of blood T cell repertoires in COVID-19. TCRdb's table, derived via immunoSEQ multiplex PCR, lists solely in-frame clones and lacks some. Of about 82,000 clones listed, around four fifths were seen once; the top ten hold more than 15%. The specimen sequenced was peripheral blood. These receptor sequences come from an elderly man with active or convalescent COVID-19.

This chain connects TRBV5-6 to TRBJ1-1, with a weak D call TRBD1 (5 bases). V lost 2 bases and J lost 1, with 9 bases in between. CDR3 length: 14 residues. CDR1 and CDR2 from the germline V gene are SGHDT and YYEEEE. The CDR3 protein is CASSFGHRNTEAFF. Here the CDR3 DNA reads TGTGCCAGCAGCTTCGGACACAGGAACACTGAAGCTTTCTTT.

The CDR3 coding sequence is TGCGCCAGCAGCCAAGGGAGCCCCGGGTCCGAGCAGTACGTC. It translates to CASSQGSPGSEQYV. The chain employs TRBV5-1 and TRBJ2-7; weak D call: TRBD2 (5 bases). Germline lookup yields CDR1 SGHRS and CDR2 YFSETQ. The CDR3 extends over 14 amino acids. V was trimmed by 4 bases and J by 6 bases, leaving 17 bases between them.

The chain links TRBV30 to TRBJ2-7; 9 bases align to TRBD1. The ends lost 0 bases at V and 0 bases at J; junction bases unmatched: 12. This CDR3 has 18 amino acids. CDR1 and CDR2 from the germline V gene are GTSNPN and SVGIG (reference sequence). The CDR3 region is CAWSVFLQGAVLSYEQYV. CDR3 DNA sequence: TGTGCCTGGAGTGTATTTCTACAGGGGGCCGTACTCTCCTACGAGCAGTACGTC.

The CDR3 region is CASSQDGGLNNSPLHF. CDR3 nucleotides: TGTGCCAGCAGCCAAGATGGCGGACTCAATAATTCACCCCTCCACTTT. V is TRBV3-1 (or the pseudogene TRBV3-2) and J is TRBJ1-6; D gene uncertain. The germline V gene encodes CDR1 LGHDT and CDR2 YNNKEL (reference sequence). The V end was cut by 0 bases, the J end by 5 bases, with 11 bases between. There are 16 residues in the CDR3.

The chain couples TRBV12-5 to TRBJ2-3; 11 nucleotides match TRBD2. Germline values: CDR1 LGHNT, CDR2 FRNRAP. The CDR3 spans 15 residues. V lost 6 bases, J lost 5 bases, and 7 bases stayed unmatched. CDR3 sequence: CASGPRTSGQDTQYF. The CDR3, as DNA: TGTGCTAGTGGACCGCGGACTAGCGGGCAAGATACGCAGTATTTT. Full variable domain (outside the CDR3, taken from reference TRBV12-5 and TRBJ2-3): DARVTQTPRHKVTEMGQEVTMRCQPILGHNTVFWYRQTMMQGLELLAYFRNRAPLDDSGMPKDRFSAEMPDATLATLKIQPSEPRDSAVYFCASGPRTSGQDTQYFGPGTRLTVL.

CDR3 region: CSVKAQGGQPQHF. The CDR3 DNA follows: TGCAGCGTCAAGGCCCAGGGTGGTCAGCCCCAGCATTTT. The V call is TRBV29-1, the J call TRBJ1-5, with TRBD1 as a possible D gene (5 bases). Germline CDR1 SQVTM, CDR2 ANQGSEA. V was clipped by 6 bases and J by 6 bases, with 15 bases between them. This CDR3 spans 13 amino acids.

The rearrangement uses TRBV6-6 and TRBJ2-7, with 8 bases that match TRBD1. The CDR3 extends over 14 amino acids. Germline values: CDR1 MNHNY, CDR2 SVGAGI (reference sequence). V gave up 6 bases and J gave up 3 bases; unmatched junction bases: 7. CDR3 nucleotides: TGTGCCAGCAGGACAGGGGACGGGGGCTACGAGCAGTACGTC. This translates into CASRTGDGGYEQYV.

This clone occurred a few times. J is TRBJ2-3 and V is TRBV6-1; no definite D call. Germline V gene data show CDR1 as MNHNS and CDR2 as SASEGT. This CDR3 contains 16 residues. Trimming took 4 bases from V and 6 from J, leaving 20 bases between them. CDR3 DNA sequence: TGTGCCAGCAGTGCGAGAGAGGCCAGCGTGATGGATACGCAGTATTTT. It translates to CASSAREASVMDTQYF.

V and J are TRBV5-1 and TRBJ2-1; D is uncertain. V lost 1 base and J 8 bases, leaving 4 bases between the germline ends. CDR3 length: 11 residues. CDR1 and CDR2 from the germline V gene are SGHRS and YFSETQ. The chain's CDR3 is CASSLLYEQFF. The CDR3 DNA sequence: TGCGCCAGCAGCTTGCTTTATGAGCAGTTCTTC.